Below, 21 T cell receptor beta chains from the same sample are listed, as sequenced in a study of glioma-infiltrating T cells. The iRepertoire nested amplicon-rescue multiplex PCR amplified TCR alpha and beta CDR3s from RNA. TCRdb re-analysed the multiplex PCR reads in MiXCR, keeping a single row per CDR3 protein. Of more than 110,000 distinct CDR3 sequences listed, about two fifths are singletons. Material for sequencing was glioma tissue, nonneoplastic brain tissue, or PBMCs (not recorded which). All receptors derive from a human donor with low-grade glioma or glioblastoma, undergoing nonglioma brain surgery, or in good health (not recorded which).

V is TRBV19 and J is TRBJ2-1; D is undetermined. V gave up 9 bases and J gave up 2 bases, with 17 bases separating them. Germline V gives CDR1 LNHDA, CDR2 SQIVND (reference sequence). This CDR3 comprises 15 residues. In DNA form, the CDR3 reads TGTGCCAGCGAAACCTCAGGTCAGCCCTACAATGAGCAGTTCTTC. This codes for CASETSGQPYNEQFF.

This clonotype was picked up a small number of times. V usage is TRBV7-9 and J usage is TRBJ1-1, with 7 bases aligning to TRBD1. Germline V gives CDR1 SEHNR, CDR2 FQNEAQ (reference sequence). The trim removed 5 bases at V and 3 bases at J, leaving 9 bases unmatched. The CDR3 covers 15 residues. The CDR3 DNA follows: TGTGCCAGCAGCCCCGTCGGGACAGCCGACACTGAAGCTTTCTTT. Amino acids: CASSPVGTADTEAFF.

V is TRBV19 and J is TRBJ2-3; perhaps TRBD2 as D (6 bases). The CDR3 totals 15 residues. Looked up from germline, CDR1 is LNHDA and CDR2 is SQIVND (reference sequence). Trimming left V 4 bases short and J 4 bases short, with 15 bases between. The CDR3 region has the DNA TGTGCCAGTAGTAATGGAGCGGGCTCGTCAGATACGCAGTATTTT. The encoded protein is CASSNGAGSSDTQYF.

The chain joins TRBV10-1 to TRBJ1-2, with D perhaps TRBD1 (6 bases). This CDR3 spans 14 amino acids. Germline V gene lookup returns CDR1 WNHNN and CDR2 SYGVQD (reference sequence). Trimming removed 2 bases at V and 3 bases at J, with 10 bases between. The CDR3 sequence is CASSEAGVDYGYTF. DNA for the CDR3: TGCGCCAGCAGTGAGGCAGGGGTGGACTATGGCTACACCTTC.

Only a few counts were recorded for this clonotype. This chain uses TRBV2 with TRBJ1-5, with TRBD1 matching over 7 bases. The length of the CDR3 is 12 residues. Germline values: CDR1 SNHLY, CDR2 FYNNEI. The junction had 5 bases not matched to a gene; V was cut back by 8 bases and J by 7 bases. This CDR3 is CASGTDEQPQHF. The CDR3 DNA follows: TGTGCCAGCGGGACAGACGAACAGCCCCAGCATTTT. The entire variable domain, with the rest obtained from reference TRBV2 and TRBJ1-5, is as follows: EPEVTQTPSHQVTQMGQEVILRCVPISNHLYFYWYRQILGQKVEFLVSFYNNEISEKSEIFDDQFSVERPDGSNFTLKIRSTKLEDSAMYFCASGTDEQPQHFGDGTRLSIL.

V and J are TRBV20-1 and TRBJ2-3; 14 bases map to TRBD2. Germline V CDR1 and CDR2: DFQATT, SNEGSKA (reference sequence). This CDR3 has 16 amino acids. V lost 4 bases to trimming and J lost 2 bases; unmatched junction nucleotides: 5. The CDR3 DNA reads TGCAGTGCTACCTTGGGACTAGCGGGAGACACAGATACGCAGTATTTT. It codes for CSATLGLAGDTDTQYF.

This clonotype turned up a few times. V usage is TRBV28 and J usage is TRBJ1-1; D is perhaps TRBD1 (6 bases). This CDR3 has 15 amino acids. CDR1 and CDR2 from the germline V gene are MDHEN and SYDVKM. Trimming took off 6 bases at V and 0 bases at J, with 14 bases between the two ends. The CDR3 sequence: CASSLLQGLNTEAFF. For the CDR3, the DNA is TGTGCCAGCAGCCTATTACAGGGCTTGAACACTGAAGCTTTCTTT. Filled out from reference TRBV28 and TRBJ1-1, the complete variable domain reads DVKVTQSSRYLVKRTGEKVFLECVQDMDHENMFWYRQDPGLGLRLIYFSYDVKMKEKGDIPEGYSVSREKKERFSLILESASTNQTSMYLCASSLLQGLNTEAFFGQGTRLTVV.

This clonotype appeared a few times. The genes are TRBV20-1 and TRBJ2-1; a possible D gene is TRBD2 (6 bases). Trimming took 2 bases from V and 7 from J, leaving 15 bases between them. This CDR3 is built from 14 residues. Germline V gene lookup returns CDR1 DFQATT and CDR2 SNEGSKA (reference sequence). In nucleotides, the CDR3 is TGCAGTGCTAGACTTAGCGGTCATGGTAATGAGCAGTTCTTC. Its protein is CSARLSGHGNEQFF.

With respect to this clonotype: The junction shows a germline mismatch at one end, possibly a read error. CDR3 in DNA: TGTGCCAGCAGCTTTCGCCGGGACAGGGCCGGTCAGCACCAGCATTTT. Translating it yields CASSFRRDRAGQHQHF. This chain uses TRBV7-2 with TRBJ1-5; 9 nucleotides line up with TRBD1. Germline loops: CDR1 SGHTA, CDR2 FQGNSA. The CDR3 runs to 16 residues.

The rearrangement uses TRBV2 and TRBJ2-1; D uncertain. Trimming removed 5 bases from V and 1 base from J, with 12 bases in between. The length of the CDR3 is 15 residues. Germline loops: CDR1 SNHLY, CDR2 FYNNEI. The CDR3 nucleotides are TGTGCCAGCAGTAGTCAAGGGAAATCCTACAATGAGCAGTTCTTC. Its translation is CASSSQGKSYNEQFF. The entire variable domain, with the rest obtained from reference TRBV2 and TRBJ2-1, is as follows: EPEVTQTPSHQVTQMGQEVILRCVPISNHLYFYWYRQILGQKVEFLVSFYNNEISEKSEIFDDQFSVERPDGSNFTLKIRSTKLEDSAMYFCASSSQGKSYNEQFFGPGTRLTVL.

Notes on this clonotype: An end of the junction differs from the germline gene, which may be a read error. The rearrangement uses TRBV6-6 and TRBJ2-7; the match to TRBD2 covers 7 bases. The CDR3 is made up of 16 amino acids. CDR1 is MNHNY, CDR2 SVGAGI, per germline (reference sequence). The CDR3, as DNA: TGTGCCAACAGTTACTCGCCTAGCGGTTCACTGTACGAGCAGTACTTC. The encoded protein is CANSYSPSGSLYEQYF.

This clonotype occurred a few times. This chain uses TRBV6-1 with TRBJ2-7; 9 bases match TRBD2. V lost 6 bases and J lost 0; bases outside the gene matches: 3. The CDR3 length is 14 residues. Germline loops: CDR1 MNHNS, CDR2 SASEGT. As DNA, the CDR3 is TGTGCCAGCAGGATAGCGGGAGTCTCCTACGAGCAGTACTTC. Protein product: CASRIAGVSYEQYF.

The chain is built from TRBV6-2 or TRBV6-3 and TRBJ2-7; 9 bases agree with TRBD1. The CDR3 has 15 residues. Germline lookup yields CDR1 MNHEY and CDR2 SVGEGT. Unmatched junction bases numbered 5, after V lost 4 bases and J lost 1 base. The CDR3 nucleotides read TGTGCCAGCAGTTTGGTACAGGGGGCGTCCTACGAGCAGTACTTC. Protein sequence: CASSLVQGASYEQYF.

The chain combines TRBV3-1 with TRBJ1-1; D is undetermined. This CDR3 has 12 amino acids. Germline CDR1 and CDR2: LGHDT and YNNKEL (reference sequence). Trimming removed 1 base at V and 4 bases at J, with 4 bases between. Written as DNA, the CDR3 is TGTGCCAGCAGCCAAGTAGGCACTGAAGCTTTCTTT. Translation gives CASSQVGTEAFF.

The chain recombines TRBV7-2 with TRBJ1-1; D ambiguous. V shed 5 bases and J shed 3 bases, with 13 bases lying between them. This CDR3 has 14 residues. Germline CDR1 and CDR2: SGHTA and FQGNSA. The CDR3 here is CASSPAVEDTEAFF. In DNA, the CDR3 is TGTGCCAGCAGCCCGGCGGTGGAGGACACTGAAGCTTTCTTT.

The sample holds a few counts of this clonotype. The chain uses TRBV20-1 and TRBJ2-5; TRBD1 matches 9 bases. From germline, CDR1 is DFQATT and CDR2 SNEGSKA (reference sequence). This CDR3 comprises 15 residues. The ends lost 0 bases at V and 4 bases at J; junction bases unmatched: 6. The CDR3 bases are TGCAGTGCTAGAGATCCCGGGACAGGGAGAGAGACCCAGTACTTC. Its protein is CSARDPGTGRETQYF.

The CDR3 here is CSAVPPGLARNMQYF. CDR3 nucleotide sequence: TGCAGTGCGGTCCCGCCGGGACTAGCGCGCAATATGCAGTACTTC. The chain is built from TRBV20-1 and TRBJ2-7; 10 nucleotides agree with TRBD2. In germline, CDR1 is DFQATT, CDR2 SNEGSKA (reference sequence). The CDR3 consists of 15 residues. The trim removed 6 bases at V and 9 bases at J, leaving 17 bases unmatched.

Ten or more counts support this clonotype. The gene calls are TRBV10-3 and TRBJ1-1, with D possibly matching TRBD1 (5 bases). Trimming left V 10 bases short and J 0 bases short, with 12 bases between. The germline gives CDR1 ENHRY, CDR2 SYGVKD. The CDR3 contains 13 residues. The CDR3 DNA is TGTGCCACGCGAAGGGGCCTGAACACTGAAGCTTTCTTT. This encodes CATRRGLNTEAFF.

The chain uses TRBV29-1 and TRBJ2-3, with TRBD2 matching over 9 bases. CDR1 is SQVTM and CDR2 is ANQGSEA in the germline V gene. V was pared by 5 bases and J by 4 bases, with 4 bases of the junction left unmatched. There are 13 residues in the CDR3. CDR3 in DNA: TGCAGCGTTCCTCTAGCGGGGCCAGATACGCAGTATTTT. Translation: CSVPLAGPDTQYF.

The chain couples TRBV6-2 or TRBV6-3 to TRBJ1-2; 7 bases fit TRBD1. The CDR3 has 14 residues. CDR1 and CDR2 (germline): MNHEY, SVGEGT. The V segment lost 3 bases and the J segment 8 bases; nucleotides outside the gene matches: 9. The CDR3 is CASSYTGERSGYTF. CDR3 coding DNA: TGTGCCAGCAGTTATACAGGGGAACGCAGCGGCTACACCTTC.

This chain links TRBV11-2 with TRBJ1-1; 7 bases line up with TRBD1. The germline CDR1 and CDR2 sequences are SGHAT and FQNNGV. The V gene end was trimmed by 3 bases and the J gene end by 4 bases; junction bases not matched to a gene: 2. The CDR3 totals 13 residues. This CDR3 reads CASSLTGTTEAFF. The CDR3 DNA follows: TGTGCCAGCAGCTTGACAGGGACCACTGAAGCTTTCTTT.